The source of this T cell receptor (beta chain) is a study of blood T cell repertoires in COVID-19. The table came from immunoSEQ multiplex PCR; TCRdb's copy has only in-frame clones and leaves some out. Of some 270,000 clones listed, around 90% were seen once; the top ten hold 2.1%. The CDR3 totals 14 residues. Germline V lookup: CDR1 LNHDA, CDR2 SQIVND (reference sequence). V was clipped by 3 bases and J by 4 bases, with 12 bases between them. Sequencing was performed on peripheral blood. This chain connects TRBV19 to TRBJ1-2; D is undetermined. The sequence came from an older woman with COVID-19, enrolled during active disease. The CDR3 nucleotides read TGTGCCAGTAGTATGGCCAACAAGTTCTATGGCTACACCTTC. Amino acids: CASSMANKFYGYTF.